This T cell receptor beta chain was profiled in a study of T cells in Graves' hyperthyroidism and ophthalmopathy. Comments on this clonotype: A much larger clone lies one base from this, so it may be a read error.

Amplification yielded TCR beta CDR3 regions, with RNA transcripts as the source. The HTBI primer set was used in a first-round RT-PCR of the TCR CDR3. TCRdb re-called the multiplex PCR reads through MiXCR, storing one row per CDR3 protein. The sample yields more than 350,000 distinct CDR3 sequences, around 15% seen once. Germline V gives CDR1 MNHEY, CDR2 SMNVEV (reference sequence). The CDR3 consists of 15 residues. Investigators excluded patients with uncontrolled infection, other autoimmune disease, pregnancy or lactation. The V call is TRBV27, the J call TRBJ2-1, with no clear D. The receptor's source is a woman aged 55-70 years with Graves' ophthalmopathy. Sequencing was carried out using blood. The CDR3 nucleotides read TGTGCCAGCAGTTTAAGTCAGAGCTCCTACAGTGAGCAGTTCTTC. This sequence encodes CASSLSQSSYSEQFF.